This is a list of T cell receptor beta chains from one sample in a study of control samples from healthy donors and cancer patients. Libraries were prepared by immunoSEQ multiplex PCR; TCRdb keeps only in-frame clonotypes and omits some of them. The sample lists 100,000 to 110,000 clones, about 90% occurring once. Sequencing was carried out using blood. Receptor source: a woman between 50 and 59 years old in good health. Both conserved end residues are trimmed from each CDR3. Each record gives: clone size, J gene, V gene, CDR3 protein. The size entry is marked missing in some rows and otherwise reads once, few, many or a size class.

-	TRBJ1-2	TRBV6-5	ASRGGQGVEYGYT
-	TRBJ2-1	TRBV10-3	AISRLAGVLGNEQF
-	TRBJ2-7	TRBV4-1	ASSRTGLHEQY
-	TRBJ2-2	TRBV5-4	ASSPPGQKNTGELF
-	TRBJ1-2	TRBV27	ASSLRGRGGYT
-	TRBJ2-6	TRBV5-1	ASSVHGGKGYSGANVLT
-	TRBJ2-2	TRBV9	ASSPRLSGELF
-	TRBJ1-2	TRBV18	ASSPQRDYGYT
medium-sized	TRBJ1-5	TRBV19	ASSPRQGGNQPQH
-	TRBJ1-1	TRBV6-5	ASSYSWSQGATEAF
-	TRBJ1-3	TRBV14	ASSQPGQRFSGNTIY
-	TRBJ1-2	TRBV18	ASSLDGGRVEGYT
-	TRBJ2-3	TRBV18	ASQNSVTDTQY
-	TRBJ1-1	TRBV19	ASSAGGLFNTEAF
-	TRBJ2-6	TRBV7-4	ASSGCCSAQSRANVLS
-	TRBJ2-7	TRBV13	ASSSTSGTGYYEQY
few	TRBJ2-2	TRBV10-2	ASSDSPYTGELF
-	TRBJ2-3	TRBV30	AWSVWGDTQY
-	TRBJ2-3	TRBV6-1	ASSEWGASTDTQY
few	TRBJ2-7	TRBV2	ASSGRDLYEQY
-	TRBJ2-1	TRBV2	ASSARGLGSYNEQF
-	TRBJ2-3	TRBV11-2	ASSLGTGGGVGTQY
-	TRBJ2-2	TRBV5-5	ASSFNTGELF
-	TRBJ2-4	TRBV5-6	ASSNGTSGAGGAKNIQY
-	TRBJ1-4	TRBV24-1	ATSDLRPVLSPRNEKLF
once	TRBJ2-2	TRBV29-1	SVEGFSNTGELF
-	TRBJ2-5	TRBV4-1	ASSQEWAGRETQY
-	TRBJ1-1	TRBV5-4	ASTPDRVNTEAF
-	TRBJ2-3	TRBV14	ASSQSVGTDTQY
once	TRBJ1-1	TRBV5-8	ASSLFVVNTEAF
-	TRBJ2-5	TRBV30	AWGRVKETQY
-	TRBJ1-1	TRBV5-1	ASSPETATEAF
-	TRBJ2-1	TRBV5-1	ASSLNLNEQF
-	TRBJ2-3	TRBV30	AWSRATGTDTQY
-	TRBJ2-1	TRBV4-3	ASSQDWRAGGLYEQF
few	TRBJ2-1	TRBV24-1	ATSDTHPSSEQF
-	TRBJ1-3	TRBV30	AWSVTRGTAFSGNTIY
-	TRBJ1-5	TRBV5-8	ASSLAGVGYSNQPQH
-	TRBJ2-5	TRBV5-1	ASSVGGFRDSQETQY
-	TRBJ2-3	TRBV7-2	ASSLEPAGGITDTQY
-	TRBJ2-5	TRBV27	ASSLDVDETQY
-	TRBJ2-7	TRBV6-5	ASSRREDDEQY
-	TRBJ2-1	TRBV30	AWSGLGLAGSYNEQF
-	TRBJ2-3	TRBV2	ASNPFILGGPSTDTQY
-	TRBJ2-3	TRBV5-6	ASSLAAWRSTDTQY
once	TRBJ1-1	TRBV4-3	ASSQDLMNTEAF
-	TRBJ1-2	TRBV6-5	ASSYIVGWHGYT